This T cell receptor (beta chain) was captured by sequencing in a study of T cell responses to AZD1222 COVID-19 vaccine. Whole-study findings and limits: Repertoire sampling occurred only after the peak T cell response. Only a handful of AZD1222 recipients were seropositive at baseline. Reportedly, nearly half of unique spike TCRs recognized epitopes outside B.1.351/B.1.1.7 mutations.

This table comes from immunoSEQ multiplex PCR, and its TCRdb copy is limited to in-frame clones, with some not included. In the table there are around 120,000 clones, 85% to 90% of which are singletons. On this clone: Its specificity is unknown.

The length of the CDR3 is 15 residues. V was cut by 4 bases and J by 0 bases, with 12 bases left in between. Germline V lookup: CDR1 MNHNY, CDR2 SVGAGI (reference sequence). The source was peripheral blood, collected on day 0 of AZD1222 vaccination. V and J are TRBV6-6 and TRBJ1-1, with D unresolved. The sequence was collected from an adult in good health. CDR3 bases: TGTGCCAGCAGTTCCATAGACCAGCTGAACACTGAAGCTTTCTTT. Residues: CASSSIDQLNTEAFF.